What follows are 12 T cell receptor beta chains derived from one specimen sequenced in a study of OX40 agonist ivuxolimab in advanced cancers. The method was immunoSEQ multiplex PCR; TCRdb's version includes in-frame clones alone and lacks a portion of them. The sample lists several thousand clones; about 80% were seen once. Sequenced here: CD4+ or CD8+ T cells sorted from blood, sampled in a trial of the OX40 agonist ivuxolimab. The receptors originated from an adult with an advanced solid tumor such as melanoma, head and neck, liver or kidney cancer.

This chain connects TRBV6-5 to TRBJ2-1; TRBD2 is a possible D gene (6 bases). V dropped 2 bases and J dropped 3 bases, with 11 bases sitting between them. The CDR3 is 15 residues long. The germline gives CDR1 MNHEY, CDR2 SVGAGI. CDR3 nucleotide sequence: TGTGCCAGCAGTTACGGGGAGGAGCACTACAATGAGCAGTTCTTC. It codes for CASSYGEEHYNEQFF.

The V and J genes are TRBV7-9 and TRBJ1-3, with a tentative D call TRBD1 (5 bases). CDR1 is SEHNR, CDR2 FQNEAQ, per germline (reference sequence). The CDR3 is 17 amino acids. The germline V and J ends were trimmed by 4 bases and 5 bases, with 21 bases remaining between them. The CDR3 nucleotides read TGTGCCAGCAGCTCCACAGAAGCAGGGACCCTTAGAAACACCATATATTTT. It specifies CASSSTEAGTLRNTIYF.

The J gene is TRBJ2-4, the V gene TRBV6-5; TRBD2 might be the D (5 bases). Germline loops: CDR1 MNHEY, CDR2 SVGAGI. This CDR3 has 15 amino acids. V lost 2 bases and J 4 bases, leaving 12 bases between the germline ends. Here the CDR3 DNA reads TGTGCCAGCAGTTACAGTGCTGGACTGAAAAACATTCAGTACTTC. It codes for CASSYSAGLKNIQYF.

The gene calls are TRBV7-9 and TRBJ2-1; D is perhaps TRBD2 (7 bases). Germline assignment: CDR1 SEHNR and CDR2 FQNEAQ (reference sequence). This CDR3 comprises 17 residues. Trimming shortened V by 5 bases and J by 4 bases, and 21 bases separated the two germline ends. CDR3 DNA: TGTGCCAGCAGCCAGGACACTTGGGGGGGGCTGTACAATGAGCAGTTCTTC. Translating it yields CASSQDTWGGLYNEQFF.

V and J are TRBV4-1 and TRBJ2-1; TRBD1 aligns across 8 bases. This CDR3 spans 17 amino acids. V was pared by 0 bases and J by 4 bases, with 8 bases of the junction left unmatched. Per germline, CDR1 MGHRA and CDR2 YSYEKL. CDR3 coding DNA: TGCGCCAGCAGCCAAGATCCGGACAGGGTAACATACAATGAGCAGTTCTTC. Translated, it gives CASSQDPDRVTYNEQFF.

The chain recombines TRBV4-3 with TRBJ2-3, with 7 bases identical to TRBD2. The CDR3 is made up of 17 amino acids. Germline CDR1 is LGHNA and CDR2 is YSLEER. The J segment lost 4 bases and the V segment lost 0 bases, leaving 10 bases of the junction unmatched. The CDR3 region has the DNA TGCGCCAGCAGCCAAGAACGTAACCTCGGGAGGTCAGATACGCAGTATTTT. It encodes CASSQERNLGRSDTQYF.

This chain joins TRBV9 and TRBJ2-1; 11 bases map to TRBD2. The CDR3 contains 18 residues. Germline V lookup: CDR1 SGDLS, CDR2 YYNGEE. V shed 3 bases, J shed 2 bases, and the junction held 10 bases outside the gene matches. DNA for the CDR3: TGTGCCAGCAGCGGGACTAGCGGGTTACCGCCCCCCTACAATGAGCAGTTCTTC. Translating gives CASSGTSGLPPPYNEQFF.

The chain carries TRBV5-1 and TRBJ1-5; no firm D call. Germline loops: CDR1 SGHRS, CDR2 YFSETQ. The germline V and J ends were trimmed by 5 bases and 0 bases, with 6 bases remaining between them. This CDR3 region has 13 residues. The CDR3, as DNA: TGCGCCAGCAGTCGAGATAGCAATCAGCCCCAGCATTTT. It encodes CASSRDSNQPQHF. The variable domain in full, with the rest retrieved from reference TRBV5-1 and TRBJ1-5, is KAGVTQTPRYLIKTRGQQVTLSCSPISGHRSVSWYQQTPGQGLQFLFEYFSETQRNKGNFPGRFSGRQFSNSRSEMNVSTLELGDSALYLCASSRDSNQPQHFGDGTRLSIL.

The chain is built from TRBV5-4 and TRBJ2-7; D possibly corresponds to TRBD2 (5 bases). Germline V gives CDR1 SGHNT, CDR2 YYREEE (reference sequence). The CDR3 consists of 15 residues. V dropped 5 bases and J dropped 5 bases, with 20 bases sitting between them. As DNA, the CDR3 is TGTGCCAGCAGTCAAACGAGGTCGGGGTTCGACGAGCAGTACTTC. It codes for CASSQTRSGFDEQYF.

V and J are TRBV30 and TRBJ1-2; D gene ambiguous. Trimming stripped 3 bases from V and 6 bases from J, with 5 bases between. Germline V gene lookup returns CDR1 GTSNPN and CDR2 SVGIG (reference sequence). CDR3 length equals 10 residues. CDR3 sequence (DNA): TGTGCCTGGAGAGCAAATGGCTACACCTTC. Translation gives CAWRANGYTF. Based on the CDR3 plus reference TRBV30 and TRBJ1-2, the full variable domain is SQTIHQWPATLVQPVGSPLSLECTVEGTSNPNLYWYRQAAGRGLQLLFYSVGIGQISSEVPQNLSASRPQDRQFILSSKKLLLSDSGFYLCAWRANGYTFGSGTRLTVV.

The chain employs TRBV5-4 and TRBJ2-1; 7 bases are shared with TRBD1. This CDR3 has 15 amino acids. The V gene end was trimmed by 0 bases and the J gene end by 8 bases; junction bases not matched to a gene: 8. In germline, CDR1 is SGHNT, CDR2 YYREEE (reference sequence). CDR3 coding DNA: TGTGCCAGCAGCTTGGCGGGACAGTATACCGATGAGCAGTTCTTC. Its translation: CASSLAGQYTDEQFF.

The V and J genes are TRBV4-3 and TRBJ2-5, with TRBD2 as a possible D gene (7 bases). V lost 3 bases and J 1 base, leaving 15 bases between the germline ends. Per germline, CDR1 LGHNA and CDR2 YSLEER. CDR3 length equals 16 residues. The CDR3 nucleotides are TGCGCCAGCAGCCAGGGACACCGGACTAGCCAAGAGACCCAGTACTTC. As protein: CASSQGHRTSQETQYF.